This passage covers 5 T cell receptor beta chains from one sample sequenced in a study of T cell changes during pregnancy in multiple sclerosis. This table comes from immunoSEQ multiplex PCR, and its TCRdb copy is limited to in-frame clones, with some not included. The table lists about 20,000 clones, around 90% of them singletons, with 7% in the top ten. The sequencing here drew on CD8+ T cells from peripheral blood mononuclear cells, taken in the third trimester of pregnancy. The receptor set was obtained from a female donor in good health, enrolled as a control in a pregnancy study.

This chain links TRBV5-1 with TRBJ2-5; TRBD1 is a possible D gene (5 bases). CDR1 is SGHRS and CDR2 is YFSETQ in the germline V gene. Trimming stripped 0 bases from V and 5 bases from J, with 11 bases between. This CDR3 spans 14 amino acids. Here the CDR3 DNA reads TGCGCCAGCAGCTTGGAAGGGGTGCGGGAGACCCAGTACTTC. Translating it yields CASSLEGVRETQYF.

This rearrangement joins TRBV11-3 to TRBJ2-2, with D maybe TRBD2 (5 bases). The V gene lost 3 bases and the J gene lost 1 base, with 15 bases spanning the gap. This CDR3 region has 17 residues. In germline, CDR1 is SGHNT, CDR2 YENEEA. CDR3 sequence reads: CASSLEVGVRNTGELFF. DNA for the CDR3: TGTGCCAGCAGCTTGGAGGTCGGGGTTAGGAACACCGGGGAGCTGTTTTTT.

The chain carries TRBV28 and TRBJ1-1, with 7 bases that match TRBD1. Unmatched junction bases numbered 10, after V lost 7 bases and J lost 2 bases. In germline, CDR1 is MDHEN, CDR2 SYDVKM. This CDR3 is built from 15 residues. The CDR3 reads CASTFPDRFNTEAFF. The DNA for the CDR3 is TGTGCCAGCACTTTCCCGGACAGGTTTAACACTGAAGCTTTCTTT.

The chain combines TRBV7-9 with TRBJ2-1, with a weak D call TRBD2 (6 bases). The length of the CDR3 is 16 residues. Trimming took off 4 bases at V and 3 bases at J, with 16 bases between the two ends. CDR1 and CDR2 (germline): SEHNR, FQNEAQ (reference sequence). CDR3 residues: CASSSNREMGYNEQFF. The CDR3 DNA is TGTGCCAGCAGCTCCAACCGGGAGATGGGCTACAATGAGCAGTTCTTC.

With respect to this clone: At one end the junction does not follow the germline gene, possibly because of a read error. The genes are TRBV5-1 and TRBJ2-5; a possible D gene is TRBD2 (5 bases). The germline V gene encodes CDR1 SGHRS and CDR2 YFSETQ. The CDR3 extends over 14 amino acids. Written as DNA, the CDR3 is TGCGCCGGCAGCTTGTTAGCGTACGGAGAGACCCAGTACTTC. Translation gives CAGSLLAYGETQYF.